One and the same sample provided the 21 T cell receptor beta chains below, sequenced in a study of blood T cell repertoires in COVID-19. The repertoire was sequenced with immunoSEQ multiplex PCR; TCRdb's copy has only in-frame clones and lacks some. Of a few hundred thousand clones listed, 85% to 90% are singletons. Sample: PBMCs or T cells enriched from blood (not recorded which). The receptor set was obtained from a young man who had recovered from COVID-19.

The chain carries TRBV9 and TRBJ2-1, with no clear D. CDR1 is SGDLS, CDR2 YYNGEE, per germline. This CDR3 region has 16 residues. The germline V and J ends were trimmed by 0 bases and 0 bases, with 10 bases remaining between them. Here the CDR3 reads CASSVASRSSYNEQFF. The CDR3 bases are TGTGCCAGCAGCGTAGCTTCCCGTAGCTCCTACAATGAGCAGTTCTTC. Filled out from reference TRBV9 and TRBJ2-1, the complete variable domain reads DSGVTQTPKHLITATGQRVTLRCSPRSGDLSVYWYQQSLDQGLQFLIQYYNGEERAKGNILERFSAQQFPDLHSELNLSSLELGDSALYFCASSVASRSSYNEQFFGPGTRLTVL.

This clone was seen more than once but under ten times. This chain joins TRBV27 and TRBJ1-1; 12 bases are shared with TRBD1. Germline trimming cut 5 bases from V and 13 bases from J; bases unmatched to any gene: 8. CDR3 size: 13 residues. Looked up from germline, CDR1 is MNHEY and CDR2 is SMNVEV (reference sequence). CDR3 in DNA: TGTGCCAGCAGTCCAGGGACAGGGGGCATTGGTTTCTTT. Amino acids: CASSPGTGGIGFF.

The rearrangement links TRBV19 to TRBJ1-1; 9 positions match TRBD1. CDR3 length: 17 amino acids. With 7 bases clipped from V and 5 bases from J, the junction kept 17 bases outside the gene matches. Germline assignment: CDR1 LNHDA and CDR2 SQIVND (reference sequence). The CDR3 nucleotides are TGTGCCAGTAAGCCCCATTCCGGGACAGGGAGCTTTACTGAAGCTTTCTTT. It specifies CASKPHSGTGSFTEAFF.

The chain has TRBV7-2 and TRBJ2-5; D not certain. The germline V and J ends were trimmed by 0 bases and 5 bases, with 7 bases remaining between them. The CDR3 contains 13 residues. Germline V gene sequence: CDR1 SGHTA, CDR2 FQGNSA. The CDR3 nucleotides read TGTGCCAGCAGCTTAGCAGCAATTGAGACCCAGTACTTC. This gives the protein CASSLAAIETQYF.

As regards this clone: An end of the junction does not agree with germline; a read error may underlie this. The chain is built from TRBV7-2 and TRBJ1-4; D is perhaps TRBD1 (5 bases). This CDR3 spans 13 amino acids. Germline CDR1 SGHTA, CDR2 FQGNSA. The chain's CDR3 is CASSLVPGSDRLF. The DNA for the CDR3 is TGTGCCAGCAGCTTAGTACCAGGGTCGGACCGACTTTTT.

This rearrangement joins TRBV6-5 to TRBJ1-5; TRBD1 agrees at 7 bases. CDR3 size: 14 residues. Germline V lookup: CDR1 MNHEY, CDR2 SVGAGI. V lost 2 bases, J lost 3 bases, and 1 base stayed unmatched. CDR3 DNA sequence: TGTGCCAGCAGTTACGACAGGGACAATCAGCCCCAGCATTTT. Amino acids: CASSYDRDNQPQHF.

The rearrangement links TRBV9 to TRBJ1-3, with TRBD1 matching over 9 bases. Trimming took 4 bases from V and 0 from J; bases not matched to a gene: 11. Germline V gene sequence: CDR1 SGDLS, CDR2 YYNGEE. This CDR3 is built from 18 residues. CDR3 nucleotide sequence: TGTGCCAGCAGCCTAGGACAGGGGAACGTACCCTCTGGAAACACCATATATTTT. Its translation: CASSLGQGNVPSGNTIYF.

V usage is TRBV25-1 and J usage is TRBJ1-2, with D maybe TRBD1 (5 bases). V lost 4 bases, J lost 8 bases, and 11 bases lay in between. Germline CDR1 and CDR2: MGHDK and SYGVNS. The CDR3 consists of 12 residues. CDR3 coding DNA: TGTGCCAGCAGTGTAACAGGTGGAGGCTACACCTTC. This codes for CASSVTGGGYTF.

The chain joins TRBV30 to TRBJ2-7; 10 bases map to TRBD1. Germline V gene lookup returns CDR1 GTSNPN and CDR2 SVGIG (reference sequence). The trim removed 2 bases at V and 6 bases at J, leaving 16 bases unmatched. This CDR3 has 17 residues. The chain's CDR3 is CAWSRQDRGRWLSEQYF. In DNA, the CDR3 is TGTGCCTGGAGTCGACAAGACAGGGGGCGATGGCTAAGCGAGCAGTACTTC. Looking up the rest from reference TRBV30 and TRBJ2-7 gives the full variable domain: SQTIHQWPATLVQPVGSPLSLECTVEGTSNPNLYWYRQAAGRGLQLLFYSVGIGQISSEVPQNLSASRPQDRQFILSSKKLLLSDSGFYLCAWSRQDRGRWLSEQYFGPGTRLTVT.

The CDR3 loop reads CASRPGGNSNQPQHF. DNA for the CDR3: TGTGCCAGTAGACCAGGGGGGAATAGCAATCAGCCCCAGCATTTT. The chain carries TRBV19 and TRBJ1-5; 7 nucleotides align to TRBD1. V shed 6 bases, J shed 0 bases, and the junction held 5 bases outside the gene matches. The CDR3 spans 15 residues. Germline CDR1 LNHDA, CDR2 SQIVND (reference sequence).

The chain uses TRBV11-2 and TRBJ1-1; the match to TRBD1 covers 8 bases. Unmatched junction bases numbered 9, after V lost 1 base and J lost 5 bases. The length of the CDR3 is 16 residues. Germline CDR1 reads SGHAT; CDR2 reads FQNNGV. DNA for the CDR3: TGTGCCAGCAGCTTAGCAGATACAGGGGGTTTTACTGAAGCTTTCTTT. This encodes CASSLADTGGFTEAFF.

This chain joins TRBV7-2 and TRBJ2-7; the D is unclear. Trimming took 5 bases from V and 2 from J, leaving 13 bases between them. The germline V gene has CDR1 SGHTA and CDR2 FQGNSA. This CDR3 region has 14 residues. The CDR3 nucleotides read TGTGCCAGCAGCAATTCGGCAGGTACCTACGAGCAGTACTTC. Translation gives CASSNSAGTYEQYF.

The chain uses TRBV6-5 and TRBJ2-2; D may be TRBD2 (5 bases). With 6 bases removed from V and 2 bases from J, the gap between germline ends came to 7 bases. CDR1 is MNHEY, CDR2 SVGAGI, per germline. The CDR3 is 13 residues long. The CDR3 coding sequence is TGTGCCAGCAGCGGACTCAACACCGGGGAGCTGTTTTTT. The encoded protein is CASSGLNTGELFF.

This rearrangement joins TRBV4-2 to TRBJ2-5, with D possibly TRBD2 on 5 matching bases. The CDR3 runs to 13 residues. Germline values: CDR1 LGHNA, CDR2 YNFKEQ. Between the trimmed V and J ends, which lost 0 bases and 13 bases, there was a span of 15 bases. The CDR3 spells CASSQDIAGAGYF. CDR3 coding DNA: TGTGCCAGCAGCCAAGACATTGCGGGCGCCGGGTACTTC.

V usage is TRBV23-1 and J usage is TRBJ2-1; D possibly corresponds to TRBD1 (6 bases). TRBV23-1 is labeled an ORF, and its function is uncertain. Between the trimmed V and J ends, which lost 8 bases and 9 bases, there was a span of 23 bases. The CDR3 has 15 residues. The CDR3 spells CASANRDTLRGEQFF. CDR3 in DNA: TGCGCCAGCGCAAACCGGGACACGCTTAGGGGTGAGCAGTTCTTC.

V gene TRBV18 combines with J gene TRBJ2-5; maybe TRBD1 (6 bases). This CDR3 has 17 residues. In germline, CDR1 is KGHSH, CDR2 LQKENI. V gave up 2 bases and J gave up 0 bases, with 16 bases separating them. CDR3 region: CASSPFAGQSYQETQYF. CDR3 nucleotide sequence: TGTGCCAGCTCACCATTCGCTGGACAGTCGTACCAAGAGACCCAGTACTTC.

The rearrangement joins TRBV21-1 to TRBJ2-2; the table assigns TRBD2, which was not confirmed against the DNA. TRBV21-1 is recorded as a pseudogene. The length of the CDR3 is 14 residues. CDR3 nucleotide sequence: TGTGCCAGCAGCAAAGTCGGGAACACCGGGGAGCTGTTTTTT. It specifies CASSKVGNTGELFF.

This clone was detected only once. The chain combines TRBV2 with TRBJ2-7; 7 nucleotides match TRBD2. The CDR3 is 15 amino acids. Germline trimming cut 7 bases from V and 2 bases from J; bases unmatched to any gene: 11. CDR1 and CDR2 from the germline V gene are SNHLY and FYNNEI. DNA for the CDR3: TGTGCCAGCAACCCACAGGCGGGAGCACCCTACGAGCAGTACTTC. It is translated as CASNPQAGAPYEQYF.

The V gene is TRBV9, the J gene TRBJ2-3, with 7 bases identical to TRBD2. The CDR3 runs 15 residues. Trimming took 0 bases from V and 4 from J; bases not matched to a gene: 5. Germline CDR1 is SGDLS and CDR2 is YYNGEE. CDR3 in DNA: TGTGCCAGCAGCGTAGGGGCGGGGGTGGCAGATACGCAGTATTTT. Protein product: CASSVGAGVADTQYF.

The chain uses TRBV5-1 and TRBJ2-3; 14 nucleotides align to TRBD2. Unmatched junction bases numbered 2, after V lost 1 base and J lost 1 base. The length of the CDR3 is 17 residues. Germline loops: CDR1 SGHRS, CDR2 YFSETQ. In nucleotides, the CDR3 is TGCGCCAGCAGCTTGAGACTAGCGGGAGGGGGCACAGATACGCAGTATTTT. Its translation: CASSLRLAGGGTDTQYF.

The CDR3 sequence: CASRTPGQADVQPQHF. As DNA, the CDR3 is TGTGCCAGCAGGACTCCGGGACAGGCTGATGTTCAGCCCCAGCATTTT. The rearrangement uses TRBV2 and TRBJ1-5, with TRBD1 identical over 8 bases. This CDR3 comprises 16 residues. The trim removed 6 bases at V and 6 bases at J, leaving 13 bases unmatched. Germline-derived CDR1 and CDR2 are SNHLY and FYNNEI.